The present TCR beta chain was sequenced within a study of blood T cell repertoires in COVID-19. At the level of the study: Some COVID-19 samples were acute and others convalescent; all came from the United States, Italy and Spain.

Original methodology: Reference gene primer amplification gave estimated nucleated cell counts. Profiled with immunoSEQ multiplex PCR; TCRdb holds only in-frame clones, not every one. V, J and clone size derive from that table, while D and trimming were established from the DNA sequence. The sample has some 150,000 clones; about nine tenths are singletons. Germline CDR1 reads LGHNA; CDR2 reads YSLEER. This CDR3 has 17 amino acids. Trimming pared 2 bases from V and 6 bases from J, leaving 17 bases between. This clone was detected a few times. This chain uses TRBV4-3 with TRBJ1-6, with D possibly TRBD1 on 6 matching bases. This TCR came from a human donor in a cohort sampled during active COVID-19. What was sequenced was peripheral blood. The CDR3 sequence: CASSQTGLPTSNSPLHF. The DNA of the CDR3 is TGCGCCAGCAGCCAAACAGGGTTACCTACATCTAATTCACCCCTCCACTTT.